The clone carrying this TCR beta chain was found once. The antigen is unknown. Naive CD8 cells, CD45RO-negative and positively selected for CCR7, excluded terminally differentiated effector memory CD45RA+ cells. This sample is part of a study of shared clonotypes between healthy human individuals. Study-wide background: Researchers assigned three CD4 naive, three CD4 memory, two CD8 naive and one CD8 memory plate to each donor. Whole-study findings and limits: The study generally estimated greater richness for naive than memory subsets.

Deep-level assay runs were performed. Sequencing used immunoSEQ multiplex PCR; TCRdb keeps in-frame clones, though not all of them. The sample records approximately 590,000 clones, nearly 97% being singletons. Trimming removed 0 bases from V and 4 bases from J; junction bases left unmatched: 3. The V gene's germline CDR1 is SGHDT and CDR2 YYEEEE. The length of the CDR3 is 16 residues. This TCR came from a woman aged 30 to 39 in good health. Sequences were obtained from naive CD8+ T cells sorted from blood. The gene calls are TRBV5-6 and TRBJ2-3; TRBD2 matches at 12 bases. The CDR3 loop reads CASSLGLAGGPDTQYF. The CDR3 DNA follows: TGTGCCAGCAGCTTGGGGCTAGCGGGAGGGCCAGATACGCAGTATTTT.